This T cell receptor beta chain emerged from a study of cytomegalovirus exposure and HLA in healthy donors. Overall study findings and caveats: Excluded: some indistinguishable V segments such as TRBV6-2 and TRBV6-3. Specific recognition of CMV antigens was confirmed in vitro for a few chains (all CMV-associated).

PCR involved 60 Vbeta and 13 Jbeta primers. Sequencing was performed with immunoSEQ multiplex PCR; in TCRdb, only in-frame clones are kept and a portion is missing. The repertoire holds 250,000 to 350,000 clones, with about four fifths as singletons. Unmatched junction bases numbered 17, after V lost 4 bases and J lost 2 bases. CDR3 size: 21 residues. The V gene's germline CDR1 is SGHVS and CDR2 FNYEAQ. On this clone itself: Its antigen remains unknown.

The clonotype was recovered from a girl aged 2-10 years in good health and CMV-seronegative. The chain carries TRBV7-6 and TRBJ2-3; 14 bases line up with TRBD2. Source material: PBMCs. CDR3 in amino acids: CASSYLIDRGTSGGNTDTQYF. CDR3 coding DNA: TGTGCCAGCAGCTACCTAATAGACAGAGGGACTAGCGGGGGCAACACAGATACGCAGTATTTT.